This T cell receptor beta chain was documented in a study of Graves' ophthalmopathy and Graves' hyperthyroidism. About the study: Specimen type is peripheral blood, obtained at initial diagnosis before any treatment.

Study-wide results and caveats: A 13-signature model separated ophthalmopathy from stable hyperthyroidism, 85% to 90% sensitivity, 80% to 83% specificity.

Establishment of the diagnosis relied upon clinical symptoms, serum thyroxine, TRAb, thyroid ultrasound and orbital computed tomography. PBMCs had their origin in fresh peripheral blood (roughly 9.3 ml). The sequenced template was RNA, covering the TCR beta CDR3 region. A first-round RT-PCR used HTBI primers, followed by a second-round multiplex PCR. From the multiplex PCR reads, TCRdb called clonotypes with MiXCR, one entry per CDR3 protein. There are about 740,000 distinct CDR3 sequences in the sample; 35% to 50% occur only once, and 44% lies in the top ten. This clonotype was counted ten times or more. Antigen unknown. Between the trimmed V and J ends, which lost 4 bases and 6 bases, there was a span of 6 bases. The CDR3 has 12 residues. CDR1 SGHVS and CDR2 FQNEAQ come from the germline V gene.

The source is an adult man with Graves' ophthalmopathy. The chain combines TRBV7-8 with TRBJ1-4; D remains ambiguous. Material for sequencing was peripheral blood. The CDR3 DNA sequence: TGTGCCAGCAGCTCCAGTTATGAAAAACTGTTTTTT. It specifies CASSSSYEKLFF.